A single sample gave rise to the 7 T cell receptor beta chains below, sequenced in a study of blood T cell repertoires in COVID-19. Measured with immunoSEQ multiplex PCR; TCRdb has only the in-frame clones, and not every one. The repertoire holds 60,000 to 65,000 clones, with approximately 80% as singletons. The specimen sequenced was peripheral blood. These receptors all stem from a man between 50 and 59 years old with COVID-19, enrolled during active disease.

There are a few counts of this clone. This CDR3 reads CASSGRGNEQFF. The CDR3 DNA is TGTGCCAGCAGTGGTAGGGGCAATGAGCAGTTCTTC. The V and J genes are TRBV2 and TRBJ2-1; D may be TRBD1 (5 bases). The V end lost 4 bases, the J end lost 6 bases, and 7 bases lay between the germline ends. Germline V gives CDR1 SNHLY, CDR2 FYNNEI. The CDR3 totals 12 residues.

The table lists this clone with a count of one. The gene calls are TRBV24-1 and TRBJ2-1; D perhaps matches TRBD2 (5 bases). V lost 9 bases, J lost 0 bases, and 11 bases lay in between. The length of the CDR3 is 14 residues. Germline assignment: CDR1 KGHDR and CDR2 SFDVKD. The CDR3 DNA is TGTGCCACCTCGGTAGCGAGCTCCTACAATGAGCAGTTCTTC. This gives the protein CATSVASSYNEQFF.

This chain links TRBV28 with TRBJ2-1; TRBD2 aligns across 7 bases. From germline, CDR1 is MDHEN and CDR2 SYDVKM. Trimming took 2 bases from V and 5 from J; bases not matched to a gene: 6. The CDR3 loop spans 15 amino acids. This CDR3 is CASSLRAGRHNEQFF. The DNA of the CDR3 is TGTGCCAGCAGTTTAAGAGCGGGGCGTCACAATGAGCAGTTCTTC.

Here the CDR3 DNA reads TGTGCCAGCTCACCACTCGAAGGGGGCCGCACTGAAGCTTTCTTT. Protein sequence: CASSPLEGGRTEAFF. The chain combines TRBV18 with TRBJ1-1; 7 nucleotides line up with TRBD1. The CDR3 loop spans 15 amino acids. The trim removed 1 base at V and 4 bases at J, leaving 6 bases unmatched. Per germline, CDR1 KGHSH and CDR2 LQKENI.

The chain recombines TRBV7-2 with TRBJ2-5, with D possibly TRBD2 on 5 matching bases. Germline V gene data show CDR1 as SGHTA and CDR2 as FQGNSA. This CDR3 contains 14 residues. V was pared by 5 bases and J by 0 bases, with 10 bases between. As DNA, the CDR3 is TGTGCCAGCAGCATTGGACTGAACCAAGAGACCCAGTACTTC. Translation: CASSIGLNQETQYF.

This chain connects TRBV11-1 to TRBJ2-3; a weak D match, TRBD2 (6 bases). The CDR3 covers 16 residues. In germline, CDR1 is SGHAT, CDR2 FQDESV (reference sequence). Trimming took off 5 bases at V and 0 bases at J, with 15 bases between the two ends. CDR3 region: CASSRLRDSSTDTQYF. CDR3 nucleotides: TGTGCCAGCAGCCGCCTCCGGGACTCAAGCACAGATACGCAGTATTTT.

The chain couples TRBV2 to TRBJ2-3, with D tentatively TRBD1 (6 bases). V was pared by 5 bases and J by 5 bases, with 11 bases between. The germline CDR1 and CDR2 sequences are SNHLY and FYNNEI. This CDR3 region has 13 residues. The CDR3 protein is CASSQDSGDTQYF. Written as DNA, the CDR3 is TGTGCCAGCAGTCAGGACAGTGGAGATACGCAGTATTTT.